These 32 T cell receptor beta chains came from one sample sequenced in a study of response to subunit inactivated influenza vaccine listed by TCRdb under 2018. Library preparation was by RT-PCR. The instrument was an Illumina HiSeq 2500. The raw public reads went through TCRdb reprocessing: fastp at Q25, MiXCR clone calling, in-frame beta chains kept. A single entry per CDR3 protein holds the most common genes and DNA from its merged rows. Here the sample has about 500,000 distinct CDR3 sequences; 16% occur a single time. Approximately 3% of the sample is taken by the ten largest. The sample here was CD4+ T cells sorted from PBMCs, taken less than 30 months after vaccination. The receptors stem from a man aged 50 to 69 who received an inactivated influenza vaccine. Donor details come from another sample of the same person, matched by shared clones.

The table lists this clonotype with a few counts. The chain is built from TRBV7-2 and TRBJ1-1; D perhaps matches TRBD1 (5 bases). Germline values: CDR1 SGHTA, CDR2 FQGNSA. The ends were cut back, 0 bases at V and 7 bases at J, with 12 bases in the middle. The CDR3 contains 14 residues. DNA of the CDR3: TGTGCCAGCAGCTTAGCTACAGGAAATATTGAAGCTTTCTTT. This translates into CASSLATGNIEAFF. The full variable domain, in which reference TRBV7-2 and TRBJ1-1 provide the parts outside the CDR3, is GAGVSQSPSNKVTEKGKDVELRCDPISGHTALYWYRQSLGQGLEFLIYFQGNSAPDKSGLPSDRFSAERTGGSVSTLTIQRTQQEDSAVYLCASSLATGNIEAFFGQGTRLTVV.

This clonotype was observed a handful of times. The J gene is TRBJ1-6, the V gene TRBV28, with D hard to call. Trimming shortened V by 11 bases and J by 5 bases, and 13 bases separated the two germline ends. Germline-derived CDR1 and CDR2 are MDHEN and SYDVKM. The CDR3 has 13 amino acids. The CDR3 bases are TGTGCCGCCCGGGAGACCAATAATTCACCCCTCCACTTT. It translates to CAARETNNSPLHF.

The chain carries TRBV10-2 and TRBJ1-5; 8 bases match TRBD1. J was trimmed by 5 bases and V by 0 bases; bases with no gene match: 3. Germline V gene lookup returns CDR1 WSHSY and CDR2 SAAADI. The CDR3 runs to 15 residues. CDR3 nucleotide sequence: TGCGCCAGCAGTGAGTCTTCAGGGGGCGATCAGCCCCAGCATTTT. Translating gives CASSESSGGDQPQHF.

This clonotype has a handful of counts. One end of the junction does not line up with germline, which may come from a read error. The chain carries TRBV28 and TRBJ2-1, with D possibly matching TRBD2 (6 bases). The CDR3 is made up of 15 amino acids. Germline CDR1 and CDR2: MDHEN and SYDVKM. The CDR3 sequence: CASSLRGRGYNEQVF. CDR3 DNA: TGTGCCAGCAGTTTGCGGGGCCGGGGCTACAATGAGCAGGTCTTC. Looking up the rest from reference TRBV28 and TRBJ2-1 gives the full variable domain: DVKVTQSSRYLVKRTGEKVFLECVQDMDHENMFWYRQDPGLGLRLIYFSYDVKMKEKGDIPEGYSVSREKKERFSLILESASTNQTSMYLCASSLRGRGYNEQVFGPGTRLTVL.

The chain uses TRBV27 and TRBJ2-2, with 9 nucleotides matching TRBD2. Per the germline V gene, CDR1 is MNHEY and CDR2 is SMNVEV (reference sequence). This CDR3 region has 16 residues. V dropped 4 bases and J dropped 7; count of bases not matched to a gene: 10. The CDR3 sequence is CASSSPSGGPGGELFF. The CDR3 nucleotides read TGTGCCAGCAGTTCACCCAGCGGGGGGCCGGGCGGGGAGCTGTTTTTT.

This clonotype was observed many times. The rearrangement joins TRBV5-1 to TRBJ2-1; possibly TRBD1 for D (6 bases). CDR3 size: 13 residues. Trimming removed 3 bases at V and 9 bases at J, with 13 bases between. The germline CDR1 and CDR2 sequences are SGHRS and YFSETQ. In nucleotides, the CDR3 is TGCGCCAGCAGCTCCGGATTGGACAGTGAGCAGTTCTTC. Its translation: CASSSGLDSEQFF.

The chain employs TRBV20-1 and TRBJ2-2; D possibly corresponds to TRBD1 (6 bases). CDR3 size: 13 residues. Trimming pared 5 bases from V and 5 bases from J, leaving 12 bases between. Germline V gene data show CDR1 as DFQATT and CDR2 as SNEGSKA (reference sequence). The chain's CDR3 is CSAFQQGTGELFF. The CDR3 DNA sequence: TGCAGTGCTTTCCAACAGGGTACCGGGGAGCTGTTTTTT.

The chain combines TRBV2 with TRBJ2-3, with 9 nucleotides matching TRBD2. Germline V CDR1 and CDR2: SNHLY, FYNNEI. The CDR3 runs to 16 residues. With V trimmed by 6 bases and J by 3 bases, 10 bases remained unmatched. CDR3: CASRRLAGRFTDTQYF. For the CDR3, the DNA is TGTGCCAGCAGACGTCTAGCGGGGCGGTTTACAGATACGCAGTATTTT.

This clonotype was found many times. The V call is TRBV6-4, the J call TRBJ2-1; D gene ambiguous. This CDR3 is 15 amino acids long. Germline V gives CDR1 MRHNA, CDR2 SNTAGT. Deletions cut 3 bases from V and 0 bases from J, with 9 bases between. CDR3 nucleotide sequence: TGTGCCAGCAGTGAGGGCGGTAGCTCCTACAATGAGCAGTTCTTC. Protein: CASSEGGSSYNEQFF.

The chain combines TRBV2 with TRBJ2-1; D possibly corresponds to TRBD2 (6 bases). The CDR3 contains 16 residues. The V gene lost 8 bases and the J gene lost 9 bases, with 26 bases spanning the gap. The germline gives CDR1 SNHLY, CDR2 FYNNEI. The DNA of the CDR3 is TGTGCCAGCCTTCCCCGCGGGACCCTAATGGGCGCTGAGCAGTTCTTC. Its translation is CASLPRGTLMGAEQFF.

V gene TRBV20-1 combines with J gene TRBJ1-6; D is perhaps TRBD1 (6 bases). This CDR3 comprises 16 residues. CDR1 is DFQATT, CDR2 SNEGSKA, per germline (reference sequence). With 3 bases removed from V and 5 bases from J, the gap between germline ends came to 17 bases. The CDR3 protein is CSASPPTGVNNSPLHF. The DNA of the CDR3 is TGCAGTGCTAGCCCCCCGACAGGCGTCAATAATTCACCCCTCCACTTT.

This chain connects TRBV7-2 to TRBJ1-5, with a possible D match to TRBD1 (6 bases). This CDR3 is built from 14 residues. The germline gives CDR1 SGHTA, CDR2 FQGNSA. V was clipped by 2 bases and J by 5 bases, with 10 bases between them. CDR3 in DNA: TGTGCCAGCAGCTTACTCAGGGGTTATCAGCCCCAGCATTTT. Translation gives CASSLLRGYQPQHF. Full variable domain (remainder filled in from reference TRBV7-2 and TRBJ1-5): GAGVSQSPSNKVTEKGKDVELRCDPISGHTALYWYRQSLGQGLEFLIYFQGNSAPDKSGLPSDRFSAERTGGSVSTLTIQRTQQEDSAVYLCASSLLRGYQPQHFGDGTRLSIL.

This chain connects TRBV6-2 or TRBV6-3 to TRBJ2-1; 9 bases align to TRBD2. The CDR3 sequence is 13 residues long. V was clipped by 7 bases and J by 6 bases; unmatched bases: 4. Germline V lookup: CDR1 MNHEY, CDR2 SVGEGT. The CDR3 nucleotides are TGTGCCAGCATTCAAGCGGGGGGCAATGAGCAGTTCTTC. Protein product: CASIQAGGNEQFF.

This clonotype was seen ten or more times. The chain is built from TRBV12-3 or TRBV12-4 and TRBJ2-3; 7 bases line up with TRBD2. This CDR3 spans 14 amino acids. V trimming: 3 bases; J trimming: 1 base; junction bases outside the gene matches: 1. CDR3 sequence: CASSFTSGTDTQYF. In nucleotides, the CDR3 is TGTGCCAGCAGTTTTACTAGCGGCACAGATACGCAGTATTTT.

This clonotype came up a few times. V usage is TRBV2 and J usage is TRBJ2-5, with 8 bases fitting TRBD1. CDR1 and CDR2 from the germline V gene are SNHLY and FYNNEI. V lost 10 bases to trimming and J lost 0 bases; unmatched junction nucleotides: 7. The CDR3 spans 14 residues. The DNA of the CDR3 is TGTGCCACCGGACAGGGTGGTTACCAAGAGACCCAGTACTTC. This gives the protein CATGQGGYQETQYF.

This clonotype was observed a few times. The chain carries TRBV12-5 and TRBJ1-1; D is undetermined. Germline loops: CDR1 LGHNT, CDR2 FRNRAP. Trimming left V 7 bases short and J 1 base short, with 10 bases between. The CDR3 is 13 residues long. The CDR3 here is CASAAGENTEAFF. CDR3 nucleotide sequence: TGTGCTAGTGCCGCCGGGGAGAACACTGAAGCTTTCTTT.

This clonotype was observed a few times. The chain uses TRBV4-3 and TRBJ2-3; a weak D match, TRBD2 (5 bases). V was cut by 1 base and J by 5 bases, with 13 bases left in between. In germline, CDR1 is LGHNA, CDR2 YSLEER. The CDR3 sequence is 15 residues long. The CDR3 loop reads CASSQARGTKDTQYF. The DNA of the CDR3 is TGCGCCAGCAGCCAAGCCCGGGGTACGAAAGATACGCAGTATTTT.

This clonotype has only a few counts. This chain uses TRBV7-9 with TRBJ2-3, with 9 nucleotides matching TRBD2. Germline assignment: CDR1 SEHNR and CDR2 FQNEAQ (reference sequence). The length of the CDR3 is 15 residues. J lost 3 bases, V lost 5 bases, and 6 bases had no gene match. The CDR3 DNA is TGTGCCAGCAGCCGCCTTAGCGGGAGTACAGATACGCAGTATTTT. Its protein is CASSRLSGSTDTQYF.

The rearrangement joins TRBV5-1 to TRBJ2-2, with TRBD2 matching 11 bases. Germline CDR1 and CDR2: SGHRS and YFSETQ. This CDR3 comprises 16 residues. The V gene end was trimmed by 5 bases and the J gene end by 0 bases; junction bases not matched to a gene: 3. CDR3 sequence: CASSRLAGTNTGELFF. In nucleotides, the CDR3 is TGCGCCAGCAGTCGACTAGCGGGGACGAACACCGGGGAGCTGTTTTTT. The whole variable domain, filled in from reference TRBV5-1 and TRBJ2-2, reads KAGVTQTPRYLIKTRGQQVTLSCSPISGHRSVSWYQQTPGQGLQFLFEYFSETQRNKGNFPGRFSGRQFSNSRSEMNVSTLELGDSALYLCASSRLAGTNTGELFFGEGSRLTVL.

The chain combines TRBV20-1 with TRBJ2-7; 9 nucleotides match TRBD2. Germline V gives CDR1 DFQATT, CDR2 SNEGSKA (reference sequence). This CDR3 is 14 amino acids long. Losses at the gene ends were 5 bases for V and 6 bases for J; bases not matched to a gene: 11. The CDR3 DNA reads TGCAGTGCTCCAAGGACTAGCGTCTCATCCGAGCAGTACTTC. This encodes CSAPRTSVSSEQYF.

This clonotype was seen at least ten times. The CDR3 spells CASSRGQNNEKLFF. For the CDR3, the DNA is TGCGCCAGCAGCCGGGGACAGAATAATGAAAAACTGTTTTTT. The chain employs TRBV5-1 and TRBJ1-4; 7 bases map to TRBD1. Germline V lookup: CDR1 SGHRS, CDR2 YFSETQ. V lost 4 bases to trimming and J lost 4 bases; unmatched junction nucleotides: 4. The CDR3 totals 14 residues.

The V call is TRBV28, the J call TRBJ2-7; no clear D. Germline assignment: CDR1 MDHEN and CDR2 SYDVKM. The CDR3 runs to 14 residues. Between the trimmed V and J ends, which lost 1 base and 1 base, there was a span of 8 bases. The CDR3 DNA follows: TGTGCCAGCAGTTTATACAGTGGTTCCTACGAGCAGTACTTC. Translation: CASSLYSGSYEQYF.

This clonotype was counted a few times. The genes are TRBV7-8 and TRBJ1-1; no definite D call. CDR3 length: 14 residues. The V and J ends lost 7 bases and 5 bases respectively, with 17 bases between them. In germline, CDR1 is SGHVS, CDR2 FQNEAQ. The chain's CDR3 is CASTASGISTEAFF. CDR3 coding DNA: TGTGCCAGCACCGCCTCGGGGATATCGACTGAAGCTTTCTTT.

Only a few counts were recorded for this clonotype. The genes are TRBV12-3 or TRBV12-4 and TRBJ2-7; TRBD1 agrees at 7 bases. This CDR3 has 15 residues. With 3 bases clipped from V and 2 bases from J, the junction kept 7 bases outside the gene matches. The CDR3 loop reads CASSFGDRSTYEQYF. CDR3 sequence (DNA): TGTGCCAGCAGTTTTGGGGACAGAAGCACCTACGAGCAGTACTTC.

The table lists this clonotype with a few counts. CDR3 amino acids: CASSGGVNTDTQYF. In nucleotides, the CDR3 is TGCGCCAGCAGCGGGGGGGTCAACACAGATACGCAGTATTTT. The chain combines TRBV5-1 with TRBJ2-3; the match to TRBD2 covers 7 bases. Trimming at V came to 4 bases and at J to 2 bases, leaving 4 bases not matched to a gene. CDR1 SGHRS and CDR2 YFSETQ come from the germline V gene. The CDR3 is 14 residues long.

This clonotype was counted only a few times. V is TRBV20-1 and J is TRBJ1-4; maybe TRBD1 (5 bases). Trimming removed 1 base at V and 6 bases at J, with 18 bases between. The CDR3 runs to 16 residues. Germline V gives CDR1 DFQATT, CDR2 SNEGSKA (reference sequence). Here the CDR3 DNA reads TGCAGTGCTAGAGGGCGGGGGACGGGAAGAGATGAAAAACTGTTTTTT. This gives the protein CSARGRGTGRDEKLFF.

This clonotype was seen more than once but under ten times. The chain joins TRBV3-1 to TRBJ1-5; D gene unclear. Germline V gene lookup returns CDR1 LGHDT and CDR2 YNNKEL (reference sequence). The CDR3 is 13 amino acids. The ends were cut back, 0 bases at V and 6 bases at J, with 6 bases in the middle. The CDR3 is CASSQDLIQPQHF. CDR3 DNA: TGTGCCAGCAGCCAAGATCTGATTCAGCCCCAGCATTTT.

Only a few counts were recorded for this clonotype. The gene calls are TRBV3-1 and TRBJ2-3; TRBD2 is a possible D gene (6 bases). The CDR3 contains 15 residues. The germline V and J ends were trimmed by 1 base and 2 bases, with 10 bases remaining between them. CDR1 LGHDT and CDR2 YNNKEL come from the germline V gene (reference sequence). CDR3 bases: TGTGCCAGCAGCCAAGTCGCGGGGCACACAGATACGCAGTATTTT. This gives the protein CASSQVAGHTDTQYF.

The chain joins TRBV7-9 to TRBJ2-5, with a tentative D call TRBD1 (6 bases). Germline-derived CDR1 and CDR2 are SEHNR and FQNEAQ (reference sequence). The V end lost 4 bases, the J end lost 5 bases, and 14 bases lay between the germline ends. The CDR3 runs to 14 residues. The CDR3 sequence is CASSWSTGLETQYF. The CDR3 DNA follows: TGTGCCAGCAGCTGGAGCACAGGGCTGGAGACCCAGTACTTC.

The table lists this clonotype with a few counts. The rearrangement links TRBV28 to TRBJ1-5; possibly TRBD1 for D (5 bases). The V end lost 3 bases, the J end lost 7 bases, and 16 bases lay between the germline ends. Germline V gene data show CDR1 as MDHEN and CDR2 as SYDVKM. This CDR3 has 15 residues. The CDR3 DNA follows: TGTGCCAGCAGTTTCATGGGGCAGGGCAGGCAGCCCCAGCATTTT. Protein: CASSFMGQGRQPQHF.

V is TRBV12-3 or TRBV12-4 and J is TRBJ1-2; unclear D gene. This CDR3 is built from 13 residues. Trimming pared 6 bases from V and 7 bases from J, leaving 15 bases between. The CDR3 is CASSSKVLSGYTF. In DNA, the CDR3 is TGTGCCAGCAGCTCCAAAGTCCTCAGTGGCTACACCTTC.

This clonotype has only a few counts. The DNA for the CDR3 is TGTGCCAGCAGTTTAAAGAGGGTGGTAGGGGCAGATACGCAGTATTTT. It is translated as CASSLKRVVGADTQYF. The rearrangement uses TRBV28 and TRBJ2-3; D tentatively fits TRBD1 or TRBD2 (5 bases each). V dropped 2 bases and J dropped 4 bases, with 16 bases sitting between them. The CDR3 spans 16 residues. The V gene's germline CDR1 is MDHEN and CDR2 SYDVKM. The whole variable domain, remainder taken from reference TRBV28 and TRBJ2-3, is DVKVTQSSRYLVKRTGEKVFLECVQDMDHENMFWYRQDPGLGLRLIYFSYDVKMKEKGDIPEGYSVSREKKERFSLILESASTNQTSMYLCASSLKRVVGADTQYFGPGTRLTVL.